These T cell receptor beta chains were read from a single sample in a study of control samples from healthy donors and cancer patients. Some clones are missing from TCRdb's copy, which holds only in-frame ones; the method was immunoSEQ multiplex PCR. The data show tens of thousands of clones, with approximately 90% seen just once and about 1.6% held by the top ten. The sequenced sample consisted of PBMCs. These receptors all come from a woman aged 40 to 50 with lung cancer. Each CDR3 is given with its conserved first and last residue. The D gene is left open where the match is weak. The size of a clone is reported for some rows only, either as once, few or many, or as a class for expanded clones.

TRBJ1-2	TRBD1	NA	12	TRBV29-1	CSVGDRGVGYTF	TGCAGCGTTGGGGACAGGGGGGTAGGCTACACCTTC
TRBJ2-7	TRBD2	NA	17	TRBV7-2	CASSLTSGGTISYEQYF	TGTGCCAGCAGCTTGACTAGCGGGGGGACCATCTCCTACGAGCAGTACTTC
TRBJ1-1	NA	NA	13	TRBV3-1/TRBV3-2	CASSQVSQTEAFF	TGTGCCAGCAGCCAAGTGTCCCAGACTGAAGCTTTCTTT
TRBJ1-6	NA	NA	15	TRBV11-2	CASRGESSYNSPLHF	TGTGCCAGCCGGGGGGAGAGCTCCTATAATTCACCCCTCCACTTT
TRBJ2-3	TRBD2	once	15	TRBV4-1	CASSQGAGGIDTQYF	TGCGCCAGCAGCCAAGGGGCGGGGGGTATAGATACGCAGTATTTT
TRBJ2-2	NA	NA	17	TRBV21-1	CASSKAHREANTGELFF	TGTGCCAGCAGCAAAGCTCACAGGGAGGCTAACACCGGGGAGCTGTTTTTT
TRBJ2-5	NA	NA	13	TRBV2	CASGGDSQETQYF	TGTGCCAGCGGAGGGGACAGTCAAGAGACCCAGTACTTC
TRBJ1-3	NA	few	14	TRBV7-9	CASSLIGSGNTIYF	TGTGCCAGCAGCTTAATCGGATCTGGAAACACCATATATTTT
TRBJ2-2	NA	NA	14	TRBV7-2	CASSQTPGTGELFF	TGTGCCAGCAGCCAAACCCCAGGGACCGGGGAGCTGTTTTTT
TRBJ2-5	NA	NA	14	TRBV11-3	CASSLGWAQETQYF	TGTGCCAGCAGCCTTGGGTGGGCGCAAGAGACCCAGTACTTC
TRBJ2-7	NA	NA	14	TRBV7-2	CASSFGVRNYEQYF	TGTGCCAGCAGCTTCGGTGTCAGGAACTACGAGCAGTACTTC
TRBJ2-3	NA	few	16	TRBV29-1	CSTNGRGPSSTDTQYF	TGCAGCACAAACGGGAGAGGGCCTTCTAGCACAGATACGCAGTATTTT
TRBJ2-7	TRBD1	NA	13	TRBV7-2	CASSLTGAHEQYF	TGTGCCAGCAGCTTGACAGGGGCCCACGAGCAGTACTTC
TRBJ1-5	NA	NA	15	TRBV10-3	CAISEGGDSNQPQHF	TGTGCCATCAGTGAGGGGGGGGATAGCAATCAGCCCCAGCATTTT
TRBJ1-4	NA	NA	15	TRBV9	CASSVKGHGGEKLFF	TGTGCCAGCAGCGTAAAAGGGCACGGGGGTGAAAAACTGTTTTTT
TRBJ1-6	NA	once	17	TRBV9	CASSERQPGTYNSPLHF	TGTGCCAGCAGCGAGAGGCAGCCGGGGACCTATAATTCACCCCTCCACTTT
TRBJ1-1	NA	NA	15	TRBV28	CASSPNSGARTEAFF	TGTGCCAGCAGTCCCAATAGCGGGGCGAGAACTGAAGCTTTCTTT
TRBJ1-1	NA	NA	13	TRBV4-2	CASSQGARTEAFF	TGTGCCAGCAGCCAAGGAGCGAGGACTGAAGCTTTCTTT
TRBJ1-1	NA	NA	13	TRBV4-3	CASSQERNTEAFF	TGCGCCAGCAGCCAGGAGAGGAACACTGAAGCTTTCTTT
TRBJ1-1	NA	NA	12	TRBV11-3	CASSFGVRQAFF	TGTGCCAGCAGCTTTGGGGTAAGGCAAGCTTTCTTT
TRBJ2-2	NA	NA	14	TRBV5-5	CASSLRGTTGELFF	TGTGCCAGCAGCTTGCGGGGGACCACCGGGGAGCTGTTTTTT
TRBJ2-2	TRBD2	NA	20	TRBV9	CASRVSGGPLAAGNTGELFF	TGTGCCAGCAGAGTTAGCGGGGGGCCCCTTGCCGCTGGAAACACCGGGGAGCTGTTTTTT
TRBJ1-2	NA	NA	14	TRBV10-2	CASSEQAGNYGYTF	TGCGCCAGCAGTGAACAGGCAGGAAACTATGGCTACACCTTC
TRBJ2-3	NA	NA	14	TRBV9	CASRGGTAPDTQYF	TGTGCCAGCAGGGGCGGGACAGCCCCAGATACGCAGTATTTT
TRBJ1-1	TRBD1	few	15	TRBV7-8	CASSPGGGWGTEAFF	TGTGCCAGCAGCCCAGGGGGCGGATGGGGCACTGAAGCTTTCTTT
TRBJ1-2	NA	NA	11	TRBV6-2/TRBV6-3	CASSYSLDAAF	TGTGCCAGCAGTTACTCCCTCGACGCAGCCTTC
TRBJ2-1	NA	NA	15	TRBV30	CAWSLDRTHHNEQFF	TGTGCCTGGAGTCTCGACAGGACCCACCACAATGAGCAGTTCTTC
TRBJ1-2	TRBD1	NA	15	TRBV6-2/TRBV6-3	CASSEVDRDLSGYTF	TGTGCCAGCAGCGAAGTGGACAGGGATCTCTCTGGCTACACCTTC
TRBJ2-1	NA	NA	14	TRBV7-2	CASSLVGRINEQFF	TGTGCCAGCAGCTTAGTTGGGAGGATCAATGAGCAGTTCTTC